The clone carrying this T cell receptor (beta chain) was seen a handful of times. The antigen remains unidentified. V was clipped by 7 bases and J by 5 bases, with 8 bases between them. The CDR3 covers 11 residues. In germline, CDR1 is MNHEY, CDR2 SVGAGI. This record belongs to a study of cytotoxic CD8 clonotypes in ibrutinib-treated CLL. Study-level findings and limits: Clonality grew at ibrutinib response; at progression, it decreased back toward baseline.

Libraries were prepared by immunoSEQ multiplex PCR; TCRdb keeps only in-frame clonotypes and omits some of them. The sample lists some 46,000 clones, approximately 74% occurring once. TCR beta libraries used approximately 1.9 micrograms of genomic DNA from cryopreserved PBMCs. The sequences come from PBMCs, collected after 12 months of ibrutinib treatment. The V gene is TRBV6-5, the J gene TRBJ2-5, with a weak D call TRBD2 (5 bases). This TCR was sampled from a human donor with chronic lymphocytic leukemia. The CDR3 here is CASNTGETQYF. The CDR3 bases are TGTGCCAGCAACACGGGGGAGACCCAGTACTTC.